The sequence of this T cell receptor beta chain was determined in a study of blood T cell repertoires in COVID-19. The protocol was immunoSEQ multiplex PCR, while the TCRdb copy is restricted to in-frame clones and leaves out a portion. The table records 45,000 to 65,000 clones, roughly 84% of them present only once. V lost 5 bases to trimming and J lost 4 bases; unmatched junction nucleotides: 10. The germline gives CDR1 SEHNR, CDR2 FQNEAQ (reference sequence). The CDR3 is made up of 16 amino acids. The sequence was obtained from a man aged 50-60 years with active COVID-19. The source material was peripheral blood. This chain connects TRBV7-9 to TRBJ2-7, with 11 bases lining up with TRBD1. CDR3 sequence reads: CASSHYRDRGSYEQYF. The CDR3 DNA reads TGTGCCAGCAGCCATTACCGGGACAGGGGGTCATACGAGCAGTACTTC.